This T cell receptor (beta chain) was documented in a study of OX40 agonist ivuxolimab in advanced cancers. Study context: A partial response was reached by three patients: one with hepatocellular carcinoma and two with cutaneous melanoma. Study-wide points: Compared with CD4+, CD8+ T cells on average had more expanded clones. Normalized T-cell clonal expansion was also low in some nonresponders. By week 6 at 0.1 to 3.0 mg/kg, blood CD4+ and CD8+ T cells had expanded clonally.

Germline V lookup: CDR1 SGHVS, CDR2 FNYEAQ. V lost 5 bases and J 3 bases, leaving 17 bases between the germline ends. The CDR3 contains 15 residues. The assay was immunoSEQ multiplex PCR, and TCRdb's table has in-frame clones only and misses some. The data show more than 70,000 clones, with just under 85% seen just once and roughly 25% held by the top ten. Remarks on this clone: Its antigen is as yet unknown.

The V and J genes are TRBV7-6 and TRBJ2-7; weak D call: TRBD2 (6 bases). This clonotype originated in an adult with an advanced solid tumor such as melanoma, head and neck, liver or kidney cancer. The input for sequencing was CD4+ or CD8+ T cells sorted from blood, taken in a trial of the OX40 agonist ivuxolimab. The CDR3 reads CASSPQEGTYYEQYF. The CDR3 bases are TGTGCCAGCAGCCCCCAGGAGGGAACGTACTACGAGCAGTACTTC.